These 11 T cell receptor beta chains share one sample of origin, sequenced in a study of cytomegalovirus exposure and HLA in healthy donors. 13 Jbeta primers and 60 Vbeta primers were used for the PCR. Profiled with immunoSEQ multiplex PCR; TCRdb holds only in-frame clones, not every one. The sample has 100,000 to 150,000 clones; more than 60% are singletons. The sequencing sample was made of PBMCs. These receptors were collected from a woman aged 50 to 60 in good health and CMV-seropositive.

Details on this clone: Since the CDR3 does not end with the conserved phenylalanine or tryptophan, this likely comes from a read error. The chain recombines TRBV9 with TRBJ1-1; D possibly corresponds to TRBD1 (5 bases). The CDR3 totals 14 residues. In germline, CDR1 is SGDLS, CDR2 YYNGEE. V dropped 2 bases and J dropped 4 bases, with 12 bases sitting between them. The CDR3 sequence is CASSVGPEGTEAFS. The CDR3 nucleotides are TGTGCCAGCAGCGTGGGACCGGAGGGCACTGAAGCTTTCTCT.

The chain recombines TRBV11-2 with TRBJ1-2; no clear D. In germline, CDR1 is SGHAT, CDR2 FQNNGV. This CDR3 region has 15 residues. V lost 1 base and J lost 4, with 13 bases in between. In nucleotides, the CDR3 is TGTGCCAGCAGCTTAGGAGGCGCCACCAGCTATGGCTACACCTTC. The encoded protein is CASSLGGATSYGYTF.

The V call is TRBV14, the J call TRBJ2-2; maybe TRBD1 (7 bases). Germline lookup yields CDR1 SGHDN and CDR2 FVKESK. With 4 bases removed from V and 5 bases from J, the gap between germline ends came to 20 bases. CDR3 length: 17 amino acids. CDR3 DNA: TGTGCCAGCAGCCCATTTAGGGGGCAGGGAGGAACCGGGGAGCTGTTTTTT. Translation gives CASSPFRGQGGTGELFF.

This rearrangement joins TRBV7-2 to TRBJ2-3, with 9 nucleotides matching TRBD2. This CDR3 has 16 amino acids. Germline V CDR1 and CDR2: SGHTA, FQGNSA. With 0 bases clipped from V and 5 bases from J, the junction kept 6 bases outside the gene matches. CDR3 DNA sequence: TGTGCCAGCAGCTTAGCGGGCGGGGGGGCAGGAGATACGCAGTATTTT. This translates into CASSLAGGGAGDTQYF.

The rearrangement uses TRBV7-9 and TRBJ1-2; D not resolved. CDR1 is SEHNR, CDR2 FQNEAQ, per germline (reference sequence). V was shortened by 6 bases and J by 13 bases, with 27 bases between the two germline ends. This CDR3 comprises 15 residues. CDR3 sequence (DNA): TGTGCCAGCAGAAGTGGCCGATCCGCTGAGGCCAGCAGCACCTTC. Translating it yields CASRSGRSAEASSTF.

The chain has TRBV7-2 and TRBJ1-6; the match to TRBD1 covers 10 bases. This CDR3 is built from 16 residues. Per the germline V gene, CDR1 is SGHTA and CDR2 is FQGNSA. Trimming cost V 6 bases and J 2 bases; bases outside gene matches: 4. CDR3 coding DNA: TGTGCCAGCAGGGCGACAGGGGGCGCCTATAATTCACCCCTCCACTTT. Translating gives CASRATGGAYNSPLHF.

V and J are TRBV7-9 and TRBJ2-1, with D possibly TRBD1 on 5 matching bases. The CDR3 runs to 13 residues. V gave up 5 bases and J gave up 8 bases, with 13 bases separating them. From germline, CDR1 is SEHNR and CDR2 FQNEAQ (reference sequence). This CDR3 is CASSLGEGDEQFF. The CDR3 coding sequence is TGTGCCAGCAGCCTAGGGGAAGGGGATGAGCAGTTCTTC.

The chain employs TRBV11-2 and TRBJ2-7; TRBD1 matches at 8 bases. The CDR3 runs 14 residues. V was clipped by 5 bases and J by 4 bases; unmatched bases: 7. Germline CDR1 is SGHAT and CDR2 is FQNNGV. In DNA form, the CDR3 reads TGTGCCAGCAGCAAACCGGGACAGGTGTACGAGCAGTACTTC. The encoded protein is CASSKPGQVYEQYF.

The CDR3 coding sequence is TGTGCCAGCAGTTACGGTATTGGCAGGGCTAATGAAAAACTGTTTTTT. This codes for CASSYGIGRANEKLFF. V is TRBV6-6 and J is TRBJ1-4, with D perhaps matching TRBD1 (5 bases). CDR1 and CDR2 from the germline V gene are MNHNY and SVGAGI (reference sequence). The CDR3 is made up of 16 amino acids. The V end was cut by 2 bases, the J end by 3 bases, with 13 bases between.

The V gene is TRBV7-2, the J gene TRBJ2-2, with 7 positions matching TRBD1. The CDR3 runs 15 residues. Germline V lookup: CDR1 SGHTA, CDR2 FQGNSA. Trimming at V came to 4 bases and at J to 1 base, leaving 3 bases not matched to a gene. The CDR3: CASSSWTGNTGELFF. The CDR3, as DNA: TGTGCCAGCAGCTCCTGGACAGGGAACACCGGGGAGCTGTTTTTT.

The gene calls are TRBV7-9 and TRBJ2-5, with TRBD1 as a possible D gene (6 bases). The DNA end is a closer match to TRBJ2-7, so the J assignment may be wrong. Germline CDR1 and CDR2: SEHNR and FQNEAQ (reference sequence). The CDR3 covers 15 residues. The CDR3 DNA follows: TGTGCCAGCAGCCCGAGAGTGGGGGCCGACAACGAGCAGTACTTC. Translating it yields CASSPRVGADNEQYF.